The 31 T cell receptor beta chains below were found in one sample sequenced in a study of T-cell memory formation after mild COVID-19. MiXCR was run by TCRdb on the 5' RACE reads, yielding one entry per CDR3 protein. The table includes around 250,000 distinct CDR3 sequences, roughly 15% detected once. Sequencing input: PBMCs or a T cell subset sorted from them (not recorded which). The receptors come from a man aged 18 to 30 who had mild COVID-19 (a few samples of this study predate the infection). Cell type and time point are not known.

This chain links TRBV4-1 with TRBJ2-1, with a weak D call TRBD1 (5 bases). The V end was cut by 3 bases, the J end by 10 bases, with 16 bases between. Germline V gives CDR1 MGHRA, CDR2 YSYEKL. There are 14 residues in the CDR3. In DNA form, the CDR3 reads TGCGCCAGCAGCCATCCTATCAGGGTCCGGGAGCAGTTCTTC. Translating gives CASSHPIRVREQFF.

Only a few counts were recorded for this clonotype. V usage is TRBV6-2 or TRBV6-3 and J usage is TRBJ2-3; no firm D call. This CDR3 has 13 amino acids. The V gene's germline CDR1 is MNHEY and CDR2 SVGEGT. Trimming left V 10 bases short and J 2 bases short, with 13 bases between. As DNA, the CDR3 is TGTGCCACCGGTCGGAGCCTCACAGATACGCAGTATTTT. It encodes CATGRSLTDTQYF.

This clonotype was counted a few times. CDR3 amino acids: CASSLGLAPDSQFF. For the CDR3, the DNA is TGTGCCAGCAGCTTAGGGCTAGCTCCCGACTCGCAGTTCTTC. The V and J genes are TRBV7-9 and TRBJ2-1; tentative D call: TRBD2 (5 bases). The V and J ends lost 1 base and 12 bases respectively, with 16 bases between them. The CDR3 is 14 residues long. Germline assignment: CDR1 SEHNR and CDR2 FQNEAQ (reference sequence).

The V call is TRBV25-1, the J call TRBJ2-2, with D unclear. Per germline, CDR1 MGHDK and CDR2 SYGVNS. This CDR3 region has 13 residues. Trimming took off 2 bases at V and 7 bases at J, with 8 bases between the two ends. As DNA, the CDR3 is TGTGCCAGCAGTGAAATGATGGACGGGGAGCTGTTTTTT. It yields the protein CASSEMMDGELFF.

The chain carries TRBV4-1 and TRBJ2-2; no clear D gene. Trimming stripped 4 bases from V and 7 bases from J, with 7 bases between. Germline CDR1 reads MGHRA; CDR2 reads YSYEKL. The CDR3 has 12 residues. The CDR3 DNA is TGCGCCAGCAGCCTTCCAATCGGGGAGCTGTTTTTT. Translating it yields CASSLPIGELFF.

This clonotype was counted a few times. This chain joins TRBV6-5 and TRBJ1-2; TRBD1 matches 8 bases. CDR1 and CDR2 from the germline V gene are MNHEY and SVGAGI. With V trimmed by 3 bases and J by 8 bases, 5 bases remained unmatched. The CDR3 consists of 13 residues. CDR3 sequence reads: CASSYTQGGGYTF. CDR3 nucleotides: TGTGCCAGCAGTTATACACAGGGGGGAGGCTACACCTTC.

This clonotype has a single count. The chain has TRBV3-2 and TRBJ1-5; TRBD1 reflects the table's D call only, with no check against the DNA. TRBV3-2 is assigned pseudogene status. CDR3 length: 16 residues. The CDR3 coding sequence is TGTGCCAGCAGCCAAGAGCCGGACAGGGAGTTCCAGCCCCAGCATTTT. The encoded protein is CASSQEPDREFQPQHF.

Ten or more counts support this clonotype. The chain carries TRBV4-3 and TRBJ2-3, with a possible D match to TRBD2 (6 bases). The CDR3 has 18 residues. Trimming took 4 bases from V and 4 from J, leaving 24 bases between them. Germline V gives CDR1 LGHNA, CDR2 YSLEER. In nucleotides, the CDR3 is TGCGCCAGCAGCCGACTCCCGACTAGTGCGGGGTTTGCAGATACGCAGTATTTT. Protein product: CASSRLPTSAGFADTQYF.

This clonotype occurred many times. The rearrangement joins TRBV5-6 to TRBJ1-2; D not certain. V lost 4 bases and J lost 1, with 2 bases in between. The CDR3 is made up of 11 amino acids. Germline lookup yields CDR1 SGHDT and CDR2 YYEEEE. The CDR3 protein is CASSINYGYTF. CDR3 nucleotide sequence: TGTGCCAGCAGCATTAACTATGGCTACACCTTC.

The chain has TRBV20-1 and TRBJ1-1; 8 bases fit TRBD1. This CDR3 region has 16 residues. With V trimmed by 5 bases and J by 1 base, 12 bases remained unmatched. The germline V gene encodes CDR1 DFQATT and CDR2 SNEGSKA (reference sequence). The CDR3 nucleotides are TGCAGTGCTCAGCACCGGGACAGGACCCCGAACACTGAAGCTTTCTTT. It codes for CSAQHRDRTPNTEAFF.

V usage is TRBV6-4 and J usage is TRBJ2-7, with D uncertain. The germline V gene has CDR1 MRHNA and CDR2 SNTAGT. The length of the CDR3 is 15 residues. Trimming shortened V by 2 bases and J by 3 bases, and 14 bases separated the two germline ends. The CDR3 reads CASSDQWPSDYEQYV. As DNA, the CDR3 is TGTGCCAGCAGTGACCAGTGGCCCAGTGACTACGAGCAGTACGTC.

V gene TRBV5-8 combines with J gene TRBJ1-2; unclear D gene. The CDR3 contains 12 residues. CDR1 is SGHTS and CDR2 is YDEGEE in the germline V gene. The ends were cut back, 1 base at V and 1 base at J, with 2 bases in the middle. The CDR3 DNA is TGTGCCAGCAGCTTGCGTAACTATGGCTACACCTTC. It yields the protein CASSLRNYGYTF.

As DNA, the CDR3 is TGCGCCAGCAGAGTGGCGGGCCGATACAATGAGCAGTTCTTC. Amino acid sequence: CASRVAGRYNEQFF. The genes are TRBV10-2 and TRBJ2-1; a possible D gene is TRBD2 (5 bases). Trimming took 6 bases from V and 4 from J, leaving 13 bases between them. The CDR3 runs to 14 residues. From germline, CDR1 is WSHSY and CDR2 SAAADI.

The chain couples TRBV2 to TRBJ2-7, with 7 bases aligning to TRBD2. Germline loops: CDR1 SNHLY, CDR2 FYNNEI. This CDR3 has 12 residues. The V segment lost 11 bases and the J segment 5 bases; nucleotides outside the gene matches: 9. CDR3: CAGQREVDEQYF. CDR3 DNA: TGTGCCGGGCAGCGGGAAGTAGACGAGCAGTACTTC.

This chain joins TRBV4-3 and TRBJ2-1; D may be TRBD1 (6 bases). Germline CDR1 LGHNA, CDR2 YSLEER. V shed 2 bases and J shed 8 bases, with 16 bases lying between them. This CDR3 comprises 15 residues. In DNA form, the CDR3 reads TGCGCCAGCAGCCAATGGGCGTTCAGGGGCCATGAGCAGTTCTTC. Amino acids: CASSQWAFRGHEQFF.

There are a few counts of this clonotype. This chain links TRBV5-4 with TRBJ2-5; D remains unclear. Trimming pared 4 bases from V and 0 bases from J, leaving 10 bases between. The CDR3 is 14 amino acids. Germline V CDR1 and CDR2: SGHNT, YYREEE (reference sequence). CDR3 sequence reads: CASSPDPYQETQYF. As DNA, the CDR3 is TGTGCCAGCAGCCCCGACCCGTACCAAGAGACCCAGTACTTC.

This chain uses TRBV7-2 with TRBJ1-2; 9 nucleotides line up with TRBD1. CDR1 is SGHTA and CDR2 is FQGNSA in the germline V gene. The CDR3 sequence is 13 residues long. Trimming at V came to 4 bases and at J to 13 bases, leaving 10 bases not matched to a gene. The DNA of the CDR3 is TGTGCCAGCAGCTCCTCGGGACAGGGCACTCGCACCTTC. Translated: CASSSSGQGTRTF.

This clonotype was found a few times. The chain is built from TRBV29-1 and TRBJ2-1; 7 bases line up with TRBD1. CDR3 length: 14 residues. With 6 bases clipped from V and 1 base from J, the junction kept 6 bases outside the gene matches. Germline V gives CDR1 SQVTM, CDR2 ANQGSEA. In nucleotides, the CDR3 is TGCAGCGTCTTTACAGGGGTATCCTACAATGAGCAGTTCTTC. It encodes CSVFTGVSYNEQFF.

The CDR3 sequence is CASSQDPRRGQETQYF. In DNA, the CDR3 is TGCGCCAGCAGCCAAGACCCCCGTAGGGGCCAAGAGACCCAGTACTTC. This sequence joins TRBV4-1 and TRBJ2-5, with D tentatively TRBD1 (5 bases). Germline V gene sequence: CDR1 MGHRA, CDR2 YSYEKL. Trimming removed 0 bases at V and 1 base at J, with 12 bases between. This CDR3 region has 16 residues.

There are a few counts of this clonotype. The gene calls are TRBV5-5 and TRBJ1-1; possibly TRBD1 for D (5 bases). Germline CDR1 reads SGHKS; CDR2 reads YYEKEE (reference sequence). Trimming pared 3 bases from V and 0 bases from J, leaving 15 bases between. This CDR3 spans 16 amino acids. The CDR3 coding sequence is TGTGCCAGCAGCTCCGAACTGACAGCATTGAACACTGAAGCTTTCTTT. It translates to CASSSELTALNTEAFF.

The chain carries TRBV6-4 and TRBJ2-7; 10 nucleotides match TRBD1. The V gene end was trimmed by 3 bases and the J gene end by 5 bases; junction bases not matched to a gene: 1. Germline assignment: CDR1 MRHNA and CDR2 SNTAGT. The CDR3 has 13 amino acids. CDR3 in DNA: TGTGCCAGCAGTGAGGGACAGGGGCACGAGCAGTACTTC. As protein: CASSEGQGHEQYF.

This chain links TRBV2 with TRBJ1-6, with TRBD1 as a possible D gene (5 bases). The CDR3 length is 13 residues. The germline V gene has CDR1 SNHLY and CDR2 FYNNEI. The V end was cut by 7 bases, the J end by 8 bases, with 12 bases between. In DNA, the CDR3 is TGTGCCAGCACGTTGAGGGGATATTCACCCCTCCACTTT. It translates to CASTLRGYSPLHF.

This clonotype was counted a few times. V gene TRBV5-1 combines with J gene TRBJ2-5; 12 bases align to TRBD1. The CDR3 has 17 amino acids. Germline values: CDR1 SGHRS, CDR2 YFSETQ. V lost 0 bases and J lost 5; bases outside the gene matches: 8. This CDR3 is CASSLAPGTGGEETQYF. The CDR3, as DNA: TGCGCCAGCAGCTTGGCCCCCGGGACAGGGGGCGAGGAGACCCAGTACTTC.

This clonotype was seen a handful of times. The chain uses TRBV12-3 or TRBV12-4 and TRBJ2-5; no reliable D call. Trimming took off 1 base at V and 5 bases at J, with 11 bases between the two ends. The CDR3 spans 14 residues. CDR3 sequence (DNA): TGTGCCAGCAGTTTAGAGGGTAGCACGGAGACCCAGTACTTC. It codes for CASSLEGSTETQYF.

This clonotype has at least ten counts. J is TRBJ2-1 and V is TRBV5-1; TRBD1 matches at 7 bases. The CDR3 totals 15 residues. In germline, CDR1 is SGHRS, CDR2 YFSETQ. Trimming cost V 3 bases and J 11 bases; bases outside gene matches: 14. The CDR3 loop is CASSSTGAGSVKQFF. CDR3 coding DNA: TGCGCCAGCAGCTCCACAGGGGCCGGAAGTGTGAAGCAGTTCTTC. The entire variable domain, with the rest obtained from reference TRBV5-1 and TRBJ2-1, is as follows: KAGVTQTPRYLIKTRGQQVTLSCSPISGHRSVSWYQQTPGQGLQFLFEYFSETQRNKGNFPGRFSGRQFSNSRSEMNVSTLELGDSALYLCASSSTGAGSVKQFFGPGTRLTVL.

The chain recombines TRBV5-1 with TRBJ2-7, with a tentative D call TRBD1 (6 bases). Trimming stripped 2 bases from V and 4 bases from J, with 7 bases between. The length of the CDR3 is 12 residues. Germline-derived CDR1 and CDR2 are SGHRS and YFSETQ. The CDR3 nucleotides are TGCGCCAGCAGCTTTCAGGGGTACGAGCAGTACTTC. This codes for CASSFQGYEQYF.

This clonotype was detected only a few times. The V call is TRBV12-3 or TRBV12-4, the J call TRBJ2-7; D may be TRBD1 (6 bases). V gave up 1 base and J gave up 0 bases, with 13 bases separating them. The CDR3 runs to 16 residues. CDR3 region: CASSLVPGDFSYEQYF. The CDR3 DNA reads as TGTGCCAGCAGTTTAGTCCCAGGGGATTTCTCCTACGAGCAGTACTTC.

In its sample, this clonotype was seen many times. The rearrangement links TRBV5-1 to TRBJ2-1; maybe TRBD1 (6 bases). This CDR3 has 17 residues. Trimming took 0 bases from V and 0 from J, leaving 13 bases between them. The germline V gene encodes CDR1 SGHRS and CDR2 YFSETQ. In DNA, the CDR3 is TGCGCCAGCAGCTTGGGTCTCAGGGGAAGCTCCTACAATGAGCAGTTCTTC. Protein product: CASSLGLRGSSYNEQFF.

This chain joins TRBV4-3 and TRBJ1-6; D is unclear. Germline lookup yields CDR1 LGHNA and CDR2 YSLEER. V shed 0 bases and J shed 7 bases, with 13 bases lying between them. CDR3 length: 16 residues. The CDR3 DNA is TGCGCCAGCAGCCAAGATCGGAAAGGGAGCAATTCACCCCTCCACTTT. This codes for CASSQDRKGSNSPLHF.

This sequence joins TRBV2 and TRBJ2-7; TRBD2 is a possible D gene (6 bases). Germline CDR1 reads SNHLY; CDR2 reads FYNNEI. V was shortened by 6 bases and J by 7 bases, with 13 bases between the two germline ends. This CDR3 has 12 amino acids. The CDR3 DNA reads TGTGCCAGCAGGGAGGGGATGGGGGAGCAGTACGTC. The encoded protein is CASREGMGEQYV.

This rearrangement joins TRBV27 to TRBJ2-7; possibly TRBD1 for D (6 bases). Between the trimmed V and J ends, which lost 3 bases and 5 bases, there was a span of 14 bases. The length of the CDR3 is 14 residues. Germline V CDR1 and CDR2: MNHEY, SMNVEV (reference sequence). CDR3 amino acids: CASSLQGLIDEQYF. CDR3 sequence (DNA): TGTGCCAGCAGTTTGCAGGGGCTGATCGACGAGCAGTACTTC.